This T cell receptor (beta chain) was retrieved from a study of Ad26.COV2.S vaccination and SARS-CoV-2 variants. The CDR3 contains 13 residues. Germline-derived CDR1 and CDR2 are SGHNT and YYREEE (reference sequence). V trimming: 5 bases; J trimming: 5 bases; junction bases outside the gene matches: 4. Treatment indicated: some 19 received Ad26.COV2.S at low or high dose, single or two shots; 5 received placebo; per-sample allocation not given. Following the first vaccine or placebo injection, samples were taken on day 63. The data were produced by immunoSEQ multiplex PCR, yet TCRdb's version contains in-frame clones alone and is incomplete. The sample has hundreds of thousands of clones, about 89% seen once.

The TCR sequence derives from a person aged 18 to 59 who received the Ad26.COV2.S COVID-19 vaccine or a placebo. The specimen comprised peripheral blood, sampled in a trial of Ad26.COV2.S vaccine versus placebo. The rearrangement joins TRBV5-4 to TRBJ1-1, with 9 bases that match TRBD1. This CDR3 is CASRETGGTEAFF. CDR3 sequence (DNA): TGTGCCAGCAGAGAGACAGGGGGGACTGAAGCTTTCTTT.